These 20 T cell receptor beta chains came from one sample sequenced in a study of blood T cell repertoires in COVID-19. The table came from immunoSEQ multiplex PCR; TCRdb's copy has only in-frame clones and leaves some out. Of 70,000 to 80,000 clones listed, approximately 89% are singletons. The specimen was peripheral blood. All receptors come from a woman in her sixties or seventies with active COVID-19.

The chain carries TRBV24-1 and TRBJ2-7; 10 positions agree with TRBD2. J lost 4 bases, V lost 4 bases, and 12 bases had no gene match. The CDR3 is made up of 17 amino acids. Per the germline V gene, CDR1 is KGHDR and CDR2 is SFDVKD. The CDR3: CATSDREASGRRYEQYF. The CDR3 nucleotides are TGTGCCACCAGTGACCGCGAGGCTAGCGGGAGAAGGTACGAGCAGTACTTC.

This chain links TRBV6-5 with TRBJ1-2; 7 bases align to TRBD1. In germline, CDR1 is MNHEY, CDR2 SVGAGI. V was pared by 5 bases and J by 3 bases, with 0 bases of the junction left unmatched. CDR3 length: 12 residues. CDR3 in DNA: TGTGCCAGCAGTACAGGGGACTATGGCTACACCTTC. This encodes CASSTGDYGYTF.

This clone came up once. V is TRBV19 and J is TRBJ2-7; 7 positions match TRBD1. The junction had 5 bases not matched to a gene; V was cut back by 0 bases and J by 3 bases. The CDR3 length is 15 residues. Germline-derived CDR1 and CDR2 are LNHDA and SQIVND (reference sequence). The chain's CDR3 is CASSIDPAGGYEQYF. The CDR3 DNA reads TGTGCCAGTAGTATAGACCCGGCAGGGGGCTACGAGCAGTACTTC.

Concerning this clone: The CDR3 does not close with the conserved phenylalanine or tryptophan, likely indicating a read error. The chain joins TRBV2 to TRBJ1-4, with 9 nucleotides matching TRBD1. The J call is doubtful: the DNA matches TRBJ1-6 better. Germline V gives CDR1 SNHLY, CDR2 FYNNEI. The CDR3 length is 11 residues. CDR3 loop: CASKGTGHLHL. The CDR3 coding sequence is TGTGCCAGCAAAGGGACAGGGCACCTCCACTTG.

The chain carries TRBV19 and TRBJ1-1, with no clear D. V was shortened by 3 bases and J by 3 bases, with 8 bases between the two germline ends. In germline, CDR1 is LNHDA, CDR2 SQIVND (reference sequence). The CDR3 runs to 13 residues. The CDR3 region is CASSIGGHTEAFF. In DNA form, the CDR3 reads TGTGCCAGTAGTATCGGTGGGCACACTGAAGCTTTCTTT.

This chain uses TRBV9 with TRBJ2-1, with 7 positions matching TRBD2. V was clipped by 4 bases and J by 4 bases; unmatched bases: 11. The V gene's germline CDR1 is SGDLS and CDR2 YYNGEE. This CDR3 has 16 amino acids. The CDR3 loop reads CASSFLSSGIYNEQFF. CDR3 nucleotide sequence: TGTGCCAGCAGCTTCCTCTCTAGCGGAATTTACAATGAGCAGTTCTTC. The whole variable domain, filled in from reference TRBV9 and TRBJ2-1, reads DSGVTQTPKHLITATGQRVTLRCSPRSGDLSVYWYQQSLDQGLQFLIQYYNGEERAKGNILERFSAQQFPDLHSELNLSSLELGDSALYFCASSFLSSGIYNEQFFGPGTRLTVL.

In DNA, the CDR3 is TGTGCCAGCACCCCCCAGGGCTTTATGTATGGCTACACCTTC. Translation: CASTPQGFMYGYTF. The gene calls are TRBV28 and TRBJ1-2; tentative D call: TRBD1 (5 bases). In germline, CDR1 is MDHEN, CDR2 SYDVKM. The CDR3 is 14 amino acids. V was pared by 7 bases and J by 5 bases, with 17 bases between.

The chain's CDR3 is CASSPGSGRVVGETQYF. CDR3 DNA: TGCGCCAGCAGCCCCGGGAGCGGGAGGGTAGTAGGAGAGACCCAGTACTTC. The chain joins TRBV5-1 to TRBJ2-5; 10 nucleotides align to TRBD2. In germline, CDR1 is SGHRS, CDR2 YFSETQ. The ends lost 4 bases at V and 4 bases at J; junction bases unmatched: 13. This CDR3 has 17 amino acids.

V is TRBV30 and J is TRBJ1-6, with 12 bases lining up with TRBD1. Looked up from germline, CDR1 is GTSNPN and CDR2 is SVGIG (reference sequence). Trimming took 3 bases from V and 7 from J; bases not matched to a gene: 7. This CDR3 contains 16 residues. The CDR3 DNA follows: TGTGCCTGGAGGAGGGGACAGGGGGCTTCAAATTCACCCCTCCACTTT. Translating gives CAWRRGQGASNSPLHF.

This chain links TRBV5-6 with TRBJ1-2; no definite D call. The V end lost 1 base, the J end lost 5 bases, and 12 bases lay between the germline ends. Germline CDR1 SGHDT, CDR2 YYEEEE. There are 14 residues in the CDR3. CDR3 DNA sequence: TGTGCCAGCAGCTTGTATGGGCCTACTTATGGCTACACCTTC. Its translation is CASSLYGPTYGYTF.

The gene calls are TRBV3-1 (or the pseudogene TRBV3-2) and TRBJ2-7, with 8 nucleotides matching TRBD1. CDR1 and CDR2 from the germline V gene are LGHDT and YNNKEL (reference sequence). The CDR3 extends over 17 amino acids. J gave up 4 bases and V 4 bases, and 15 bases lay outside the gene matches. CDR3 nucleotide sequence: TGTGCCAGCAGCCCCCTGGGGCGGACAGGGAGGATTTACGAGCAGTACTTC. Protein product: CASSPLGRTGRIYEQYF.

This sequence joins TRBV28 and TRBJ2-7, with a weak D call TRBD2 (6 bases). There are 13 residues in the CDR3. CDR1 MDHEN and CDR2 SYDVKM come from the germline V gene. Trimming left V 5 bases short and J 4 bases short, with 12 bases between. The CDR3 region has the DNA TGTGCCAGCAGTATCCCCGGGGGTTACGAGCAGTACTTC. Amino acids: CASSIPGGYEQYF.

A single count supports this clone. This chain uses TRBV12-5 with TRBJ2-1; D call uncertain. Germline CDR1 reads LGHNT; CDR2 reads FRNRAP. V lost 2 bases, J lost 2 bases, and 10 bases lay in between. CDR3 size: 15 residues. CDR3 coding DNA: TGTGCTAGTGGTTTGCCCGTGGGCCCCTACAATGAGCAGTTCTTC. Translating it yields CASGLPVGPYNEQFF. The full variable domain, rest sourced from reference TRBV12-5 and TRBJ2-1, is DARVTQTPRHKVTEMGQEVTMRCQPILGHNTVFWYRQTMMQGLELLAYFRNRAPLDDSGMPKDRFSAEMPDATLATLKIQPSEPRDSAVYFCASGLPVGPYNEQFFGPGTRLTVL.

The chain employs TRBV13 and TRBJ2-1, with 7 bases aligning to TRBD2. The CDR3 length is 19 residues. Germline V gene data show CDR1 as PRHDT and CDR2 as FYEKMQ (reference sequence). J lost 0 bases, V lost 6 bases, and 17 bases had no gene match. CDR3 in DNA: TGTGCCAGCAGATCTTTCCGGGCTAGCGGAAGGAGCTCCTACAATGAGCAGTTCTTC. It translates to CASRSFRASGRSSYNEQFF. The whole variable domain, filled in from reference TRBV13 and TRBJ2-1, reads AAGVIQSPRHLIKEKRETATLKCYPIPRHDTVYWYQQGPGQDPQFLISFYEKMQSDKGSIPDRFSAQQFSDYHSELNMSSLELGDSALYFCASRSFRASGRSSYNEQFFGPGTRLTVL.

The chain is built from TRBV7-6 and TRBJ1-4; maybe TRBD1 (5 bases). The CDR3 extends over 16 amino acids. The germline gives CDR1 SGHVS, CDR2 FNYEAQ. With 1 base removed from V and 7 bases from J, the gap between germline ends came to 16 bases. In nucleotides, the CDR3 is TGTGCCAGCAGCTTAGGCACAGGCCGCGGCGGTGAAAAACTGTTTTTT. Amino acid sequence: CASSLGTGRGGEKLFF.

This chain uses TRBV3-1 (or the pseudogene TRBV3-2) with TRBJ2-2; the D is unclear. CDR3 length equals 14 residues. V lost 7 bases, J lost 3 bases, and 12 bases lay in between. The germline V gene encodes CDR1 LGHDT and CDR2 YNNKEL (reference sequence). The CDR3 is CASISSEHTGELFF. The CDR3 DNA reads as TGTGCCAGCATCTCATCAGAACACACCGGGGAGCTGTTTTTT.

The J gene is TRBJ1-4, the V gene TRBV3-1 (or the pseudogene TRBV3-2); possibly TRBD1 for D (5 bases). The length of the CDR3 is 12 residues. Germline-derived CDR1 and CDR2 are LGHDT and YNNKEL (reference sequence). V was shortened by 1 base and J by 16 bases, with 13 bases between the two germline ends. The CDR3 reads CASSQGGREAFF. DNA of the CDR3: TGTGCCAGCAGCCAAGGCGGCAGGGAGGCGTTTTTT.

The chain links TRBV24-1 to TRBJ2-3; 11 positions agree with TRBD2. CDR3 length: 15 amino acids. V lost 7 bases, J lost 1 base, and 3 bases stayed unmatched. Germline loops: CDR1 KGHDR, CDR2 SFDVKD. The CDR3: CATSGTSGRTDTQYF. Written as DNA, the CDR3 is TGTGCCACCAGCGGGACTAGCGGACGCACAGATACGCAGTATTTT.

This rearrangement joins TRBV7-8 to TRBJ2-1; tentative D call: TRBD1 (6 bases). Germline CDR1 reads SGHVS; CDR2 reads FQNEAQ. This CDR3 comprises 13 residues. V was shortened by 5 bases and J by 8 bases, with 13 bases between the two germline ends. CDR3 DNA: TGTGCCAGCAGCAGGGGGATTTTGTATGAGCAGTTCTTC. This sequence encodes CASSRGILYEQFF.

This chain joins TRBV23-1 and TRBJ2-3, with 10 nucleotides matching TRBD2. TRBV23-1 is recorded as an ORF, its role being uncertain. The ends lost 1 base at V and 1 base at J; junction bases unmatched: 2. The CDR3 is 16 residues long. The CDR3 DNA reads TGCGCCAGCAGTCAATTACTAGCGGGACGCACAGATACGCAGTATTTT. It encodes CASSQLLAGRTDTQYF.